This T cell receptor beta chain appears in the sequencing data of a study of CD8 T cells in ankylosing spondylitis. Notes on the study in general: Earlier studies detected some motif variants in reactive arthritis synovial fluid and blood. Several highly homologous variants formed a TCR beta motif that appeared characteristic of ankylosing spondylitis blood. Researchers reportedly found disease-linked clones significantly enriched in matched ankylosing spondylitis synovial fluid.

This CDR3 region has 15 residues. Germline CDR1 reads SGHRS; CDR2 reads YFSETQ. Deletions cut 2 bases from V and 6 bases from J, with 15 bases between. This clonotype was observed a few times. Its antigen is currently unknown. Preparation of TCR beta libraries was done by quantitative 5'-RACE with molecular barcodes. TCRdb analysed the 5' RACE reads with MiXCR anew, one entry per CDR3 protein. The repertoire holds 90,000 to 120,000 distinct CDR3 sequences, around 24% seen once, with 12% in the top ten. The sequenced sample consisted of synovial fluid, either unsorted or a sorted T cell fraction (not recorded which). This TCR was sampled from a male donor with ankylosing spondylitis. This chain uses TRBV5-1 with TRBJ2-1, with D perhaps TRBD1 (6 bases). The CDR3 coding sequence is TGCGCCAGCAGCTTACAGGGACCTACTGCCAATGAGCAGTTCTTC. Its protein is CASSLQGPTANEQFF.